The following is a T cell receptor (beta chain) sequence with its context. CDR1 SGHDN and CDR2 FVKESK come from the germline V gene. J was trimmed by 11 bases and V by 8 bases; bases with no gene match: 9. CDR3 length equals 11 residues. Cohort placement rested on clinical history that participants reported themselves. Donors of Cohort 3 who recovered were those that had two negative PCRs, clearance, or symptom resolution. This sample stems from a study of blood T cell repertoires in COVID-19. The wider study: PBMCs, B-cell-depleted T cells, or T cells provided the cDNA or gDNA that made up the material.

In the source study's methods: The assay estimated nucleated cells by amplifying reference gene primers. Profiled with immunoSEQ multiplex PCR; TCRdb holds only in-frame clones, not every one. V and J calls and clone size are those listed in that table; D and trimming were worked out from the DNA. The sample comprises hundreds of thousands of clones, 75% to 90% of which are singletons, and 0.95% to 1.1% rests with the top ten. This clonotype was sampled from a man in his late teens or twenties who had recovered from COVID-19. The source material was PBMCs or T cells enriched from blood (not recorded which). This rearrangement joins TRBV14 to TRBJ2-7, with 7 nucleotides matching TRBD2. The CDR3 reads CASAGERDKYF. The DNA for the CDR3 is TGTGCCAGCGCGGGGGAGCGGGATAAGTACTTC.